The present entry profiles one TCR beta chain with its context. Its antigen target is currently unknown. No clone much larger than this one lies a single base away; base qualities are absent. Libraries were constructed by PCR. DNA from cultured CD4+ T cells underwent TCR sequencing with the Oncomine TCR Beta short-read assay at the Johns Hopkins FTIC core. The QIAamp micro DNA kit was used to extract genomic DNA from the cultured CD4+ T cells. Oncomine TCR Beta libraries from cultured CD4+ T cells were pooled with unique dual indexes and sequenced on an Illumina iSeq 100. The authors' pipeline ran thus. Non-productive sequences were removed, and CDR3s that did not start with C, did not end with F or W, or were shorter than 7 amino acids were discarded. Antigen-specific clonotypes were identified using the MANAFEST web application through comparison of peptide-stimulated wells with reference and other culture wells. Positive clones required FDR below 0.05, an odds ratio above 5, and productive frequency above 0.1% in at least two of three replicate wells. Cross-reactive clonotypes were defined as significantly expanded in both SARS-CoV-2 spike wells and at least one common cold coronavirus spike condition. Levenshtein distances (stringdist) and unrooted phylogenetic trees (ape) in R version 3.6.1 were used to assess CDR3 homology. The raw public reads went through TCRdb reprocessing: fastp at Q25, MiXCR clone calling, in-frame beta chains kept. Entries that share a CDR3 protein sequence are merged under the most common genes and DNA. The V and J calls follow TCRdb's processing rather than the paper's. For this sample there are 20,000 or so distinct CDR3 sequences; about 21% appear just once. The biggest ten clones account for approximately 8.6% of the sample.

The data belong to a study of vaccination and CD4 T cells after COVID-19 (dated by TCRdb to between 2021 and 2024). Turning to the overall study: Every convalescent patient had a positive nasal swab PCR test for SARS-CoV-2, with mild disease in nine or ten patients and severe disease in one. Control cultures received a CEFX viral epitope pool as the positive control, an HIV-1 Nef peptide pool as the negative control, or no peptide. Post-vaccine blood samples were obtained a median of about 72 days after the second vaccine dose, with a range of roughly 13 to 250 days. Post-COVID blood samples were collected from convalescent patients a median of around 96 days after diagnosis, with a range of about 30 to 161 days. In 10 COVID-19 convalescent patients and several infection-naive healthy vaccine recipients, researchers compared the spike-specific CD4+ TCR repertoire from before mRNA vaccination with the repertoire from after. Two doses of either the Pfizer-BioNTech BNT162b2 vaccine (n=8) or the Moderna mRNA-1273 vaccine (n=2) were administered to participants. Culture stimuli were overlapping spike peptide pools from SARS-CoV-2 and from the common cold coronaviruses HCoV-NL63, HCoV-OC43 and HCoV-229E. The convalescent cohort included six males and four females, with two Hispanic individuals, seven Caucasians, two Asians and one multiracial person.

The cysteine opens and the phenylalanine closes a CDR3 of 16 amino acids. The retained sequence is limited to the CDR3, 48 bases, with the frame set at the first base. V was cut back by 3 bases and J by 2 bases, leaving a gap of 16 bases between them. Via the germline V gene, CDR1 is SGHTA and CDR2 FQGNSA. Explained via the paper, the treatment or condition label denotes: roughly 10-day PBMC culture with coronavirus spike peptide pools or control peptides (ViraFEST assay). The study used the ViraFEST assay, which expanded antigen-specific T cells with peptide pools and then identified expanded clonotypes by TCR sequencing. The convalescent patients' positive SARS-CoV-2 PCR tests fell between March and December 2020, which was before the Alpha, Beta and Delta variants emerged in the United States. Each well held 1.5 million to 2.5 million PBMCs cultured with roughly 10 ug/ml peptide pools in IMDM containing around 4.5% human AB serum and roughly 10 IU/ml IL-2. On days 3 and 7, half of the culture medium was replaced with fresh IL-2-containing medium. CD4+ T cells were isolated after 10 days of culture through negative selection using the EasySep CD4+ T cell isolation kit. PBMCs were separated from whole blood using Ficoll-Paque Plus gradient centrifugation and then either used fresh or cryopreserved at -140C. Each culture condition was generally run in triplicate wells.

What the study reported, not specific to this receptor: The median number of SARS-CoV-2-reactive clonotypes rose from about 23 after infection to some 37 after vaccination, but the change was not significant. In convalescent patients, a median approximately 83% of post-vaccine SARS-CoV-2-reactive clones were detected only after vaccination, and vaccine-specific priming was suggested by this finding. The number of convalescent patients in the study was relatively small, and the study did not examine early timepoints following natural infection. Nearly all vaccine-specific clones in convalescent patients (304 of 307) were mono-reactive for SARS-CoV-2 spike rather than cross-reactive with common cold coronaviruses.

The clonotype originates from a human donor with COVID-19. Recombination linked TRBV7-2 to TRBJ2-5; the D segment could be TRBD1, given 6 matching bases. The sequencing input was cultured CD4+ T cells from blood. The DNA sequence is TGTGCCAGCAGCTTCAGGGGCAGGGCGGCACAAGAGACCCAGTACTTC. It codes for CASSFRGRAAQETQYF.